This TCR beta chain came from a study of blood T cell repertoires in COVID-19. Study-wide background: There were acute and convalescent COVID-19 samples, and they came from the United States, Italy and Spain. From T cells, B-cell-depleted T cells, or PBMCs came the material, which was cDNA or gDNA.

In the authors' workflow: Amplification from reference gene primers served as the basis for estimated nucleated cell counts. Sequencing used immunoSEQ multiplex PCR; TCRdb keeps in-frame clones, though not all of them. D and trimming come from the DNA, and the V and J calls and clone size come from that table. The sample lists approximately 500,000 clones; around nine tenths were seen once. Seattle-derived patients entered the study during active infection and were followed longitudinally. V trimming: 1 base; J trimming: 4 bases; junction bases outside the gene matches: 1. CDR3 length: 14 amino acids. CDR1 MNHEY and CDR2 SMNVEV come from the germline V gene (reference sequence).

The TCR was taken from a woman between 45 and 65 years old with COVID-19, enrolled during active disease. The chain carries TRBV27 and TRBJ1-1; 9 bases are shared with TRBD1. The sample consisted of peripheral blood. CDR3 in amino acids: CASSLWGQGTEAFF. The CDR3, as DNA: TGTGCCAGCAGTTTATGGGGACAGGGCACTGAAGCTTTCTTT.